This entry is about one T cell receptor (beta chain). The antigen remains unidentified. Sequencing used immunoSEQ multiplex PCR; TCRdb keeps in-frame clones, though not all of them. The sample holds about 600,000 clones, approximately 97% seen once. The germline V gene has CDR1 LNHDA and CDR2 SQIVND (reference sequence). The V and J ends lost 1 base and 2 bases, in that order; junction bases with no gene match: 5. The CDR3 runs to 15 residues. The data belong to a study of shared clonotypes between healthy human individuals. Study overall: Each donor's CD8 memory used one plate, CD8 naive two, each CD4 subset three.

Study observations and caveats: When naive CD4 clonotypes were compared across four donors, 4% to 6.5% were shared.

The donor population consisted of healthy HIV-negative adults with no recent acute infections or vaccinations. The TCR was taken from a woman aged 30 to 39 in good health. The sequenced sample was naive CD4+ T cells sorted from blood. Subset in this sample: CD45RA+ positively selected. This chain uses TRBV19 with TRBJ2-7, with 7 bases lining up with TRBD1. The CDR3 protein is CASSIVGQETYEQYF. The CDR3 coding sequence is TGTGCCAGTAGTATAGTCGGACAGGAGACCTACGAGCAGTACTTC.